A single sample is the source of the 11 T cell receptor beta chains below, sequenced in a study of T cell changes during pregnancy in multiple sclerosis. The method was immunoSEQ multiplex PCR; TCRdb's version includes in-frame clones alone and lacks a portion of them. Of tens of thousands of clones detected, under 95% appear once; the ten largest clones hold roughly 0.91%. The source was peripheral blood, collected before pregnancy. Receptor source: a female donor with multiple sclerosis, enrolled in a pregnancy study.

This clone appeared once. V is TRBV7-3 and J is TRBJ2-1, with 12 bases lining up with TRBD2. Germline V CDR1 and CDR2: SGHTA, FQGTGA. The CDR3 extends over 17 amino acids. The V gene end was trimmed by 5 bases and the J gene end by 7 bases; junction bases not matched to a gene: 12. In DNA form, the CDR3 reads TGTGCCAGCAGCCGCCCTCCTAGCGGGAGGGCCCAGAATGAGCAGTTCTTC. Protein: CASSRPPSGRAQNEQFF.

The gene calls are TRBV15 and TRBJ1-2; D gene unclear. V dropped 5 bases and J dropped 2 bases, with 15 bases sitting between them. The CDR3 contains 15 residues. Germline CDR1 LNHNV, CDR2 YYDKDF (reference sequence). For the CDR3, the DNA is TGTGCCACCAGCCCCGAGGTAGGCAGCAACTATGGCTACACCTTC. This translates into CATSPEVGSNYGYTF.

The chain has TRBV7-2 and TRBJ1-1; perhaps TRBD1 as D (5 bases). Trimming cost V 3 bases and J 2 bases, with 10 bases left between them. The CDR3 is 14 residues long. Germline V gene sequence: CDR1 SGHTA, CDR2 FQGNSA. Here the CDR3 DNA reads TGTGCCAGCAGCTTTTCAGGGCTAAACACTGAAGCTTTCTTT. Translation: CASSFSGLNTEAFF. Filled out from reference TRBV7-2 and TRBJ1-1, the complete variable domain reads GAGVSQSPSNKVTEKGKDVELRCDPISGHTALYWYRQSLGQGLEFLIYFQGNSAPDKSGLPSDRFSAERTGGSVSTLTIQRTQQEDSAVYLCASSFSGLNTEAFFGQGTRLTVV.

In DNA, the CDR3 is TGTGCCACCAGCCGACAGGGGACCAATCAGCCCCAGCATTTT. This sequence encodes CATSRQGTNQPQHF. The chain couples TRBV15 to TRBJ1-5; 8 bases map to TRBD1. The J segment lost 3 bases and the V segment lost 5 bases, leaving 3 bases of the junction unmatched. CDR3 size: 14 residues. The V gene's germline CDR1 is LNHNV and CDR2 YYDKDF (reference sequence).

This chain connects TRBV7-3 to TRBJ1-1; D is perhaps TRBD1 (5 bases). Trimming took off 5 bases at V and 3 bases at J, with 13 bases between the two ends. CDR1 and CDR2 (germline): SGHTA, FQGTGA. The CDR3 is made up of 14 amino acids. CDR3 in DNA: TGTGCCAGCAGCCTTCAGAAGGGGCACACTGAAGCTTTCTTT. Amino acids: CASSLQKGHTEAFF.

The rearrangement joins TRBV19 to TRBJ2-2; 8 bases map to TRBD2. This CDR3 comprises 16 residues. V shed 6 bases, J shed 4 bases, and the junction held 10 bases outside the gene matches. CDR1 LNHDA and CDR2 SQIVND come from the germline V gene (reference sequence). The CDR3 DNA follows: TGTGCCAGTAGCGTGGCGGGGGGCTTTGGCACCGGGGAGCTGTTTTTT. The encoded protein is CASSVAGGFGTGELFF. Filled out from reference TRBV19 and TRBJ2-2, the complete variable domain reads DGGITQSPKYLFRKEGQNVTLSCEQNLNHDAMYWYRQDPGQGLRLIYYSQIVNDFQKGDIAEGYSVSREKKESFPLTVTSAQKNPTAFYLCASSVAGGFGTGELFFGEGSRLTVL.

The J gene is TRBJ2-2, the V gene TRBV29-1, with 7 bases fitting TRBD2. This CDR3 region has 14 residues. Germline V gene lookup returns CDR1 SQVTM and CDR2 ANQGSEA. The V and J ends lost 5 bases and 2 bases, in that order; junction bases with no gene match: 5. The CDR3 sequence is CSVRGGTNTGELFF. The CDR3 DNA reads TGCAGCGTTCGCGGGGGAACCAACACCGGGGAGCTGTTTTTT.

In nucleotides, the CDR3 is TGTGCCAGCAGTTATGAGGTGAACACTGAAGCTTTCTTT. As protein: CASSYEVNTEAFF. The chain joins TRBV6-5 to TRBJ1-1; D is unclear. CDR1 and CDR2 from the germline V gene are MNHEY and SVGAGI. The CDR3 loop spans 13 amino acids. V lost 3 bases, J lost 0 bases, and 5 bases lay in between.

The V and J genes are TRBV15 and TRBJ2-5; tentative D call: TRBD2 (6 bases). The CDR3 is 13 amino acids. V was trimmed by 6 bases and J by 4 bases, leaving 12 bases between them. Germline CDR1 reads LNHNV; CDR2 reads YYDKDF (reference sequence). The CDR3 region has the DNA TGTGCCACCAGAGAAGGGCGGGGAGAGACCCAGTACTTC. As protein: CATREGRGETQYF.

The rearrangement links TRBV7-8 to TRBJ2-7; D gene ambiguous. V was cut by 6 bases and J by 2 bases, with 11 bases left in between. The length of the CDR3 is 13 residues. Germline CDR1 is SGHVS and CDR2 is FQNEAQ. The CDR3 DNA reads TGTGCCAGCAGTTTGACCGGAGCCTACGAGCAGTACTTC. The encoded protein is CASSLTGAYEQYF.

This sequence joins TRBV29-1 and TRBJ2-5, with 7 nucleotides matching TRBD1. CDR3 length: 12 amino acids. After removal of 7 bases from V and 7 bases from J, the junction contained 9 bases not matched to a gene. Per the germline V gene, CDR1 is SQVTM and CDR2 is ANQGSEA. This CDR3 is CSALDRFGTQYF. The CDR3 DNA follows: TGCAGCGCCCTGGACAGGTTTGGGACCCAGTACTTC.